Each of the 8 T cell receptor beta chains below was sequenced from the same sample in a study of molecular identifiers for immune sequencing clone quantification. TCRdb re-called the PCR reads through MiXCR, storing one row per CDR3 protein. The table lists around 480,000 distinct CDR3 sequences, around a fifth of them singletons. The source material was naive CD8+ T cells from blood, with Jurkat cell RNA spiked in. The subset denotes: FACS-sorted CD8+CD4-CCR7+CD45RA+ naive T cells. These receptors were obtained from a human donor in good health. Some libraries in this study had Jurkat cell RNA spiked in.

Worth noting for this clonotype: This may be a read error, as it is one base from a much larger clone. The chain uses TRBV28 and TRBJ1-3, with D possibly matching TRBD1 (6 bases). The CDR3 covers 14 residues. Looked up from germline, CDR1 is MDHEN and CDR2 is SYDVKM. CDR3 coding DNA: TGTGCCAGCAGTCCCCGGACAGCTGGAGACACCATATATTTT. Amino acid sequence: CASSPRTAGDTIYF.

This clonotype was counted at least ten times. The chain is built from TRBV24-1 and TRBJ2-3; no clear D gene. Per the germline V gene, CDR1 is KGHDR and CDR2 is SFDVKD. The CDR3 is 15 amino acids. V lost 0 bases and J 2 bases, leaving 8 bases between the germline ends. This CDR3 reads CATSDLTEHTDTQYF. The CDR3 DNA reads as TGTGCCACCAGTGATTTGACAGAACACACAGATACGCAGTATTTT.

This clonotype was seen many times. CDR3 coding DNA: TGTGCCAGCAGCGCTCAGGGATCCGGGGCCAACGTCCTGACTTTC. Translation gives CASSAQGSGANVLTF. V and J are TRBV13 and TRBJ2-6; the D gene is possibly TRBD1 (5 bases). Trimming removed 5 bases from V and 4 bases from J, with 12 bases in between. This CDR3 region has 15 residues. Germline CDR1 reads PRHDT; CDR2 reads FYEKMQ (reference sequence).

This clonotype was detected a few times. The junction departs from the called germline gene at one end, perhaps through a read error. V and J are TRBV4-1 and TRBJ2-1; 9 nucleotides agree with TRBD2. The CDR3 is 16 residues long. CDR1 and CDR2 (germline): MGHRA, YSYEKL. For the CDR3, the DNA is TGCGCCAGCAGCCAAGGTCTAGCGGGAACATTGGGGGAGCAGTCCTTC. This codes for CASSQGLAGTLGEQSF.

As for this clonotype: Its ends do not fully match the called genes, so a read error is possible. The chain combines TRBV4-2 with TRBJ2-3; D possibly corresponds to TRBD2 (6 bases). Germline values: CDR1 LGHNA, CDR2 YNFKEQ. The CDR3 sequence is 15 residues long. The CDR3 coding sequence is TGTGCCAGCAGCCGAGAATGGAGGGAAACAGATACGCAGTGTTTT. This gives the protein CASSREWRETDTQCF.

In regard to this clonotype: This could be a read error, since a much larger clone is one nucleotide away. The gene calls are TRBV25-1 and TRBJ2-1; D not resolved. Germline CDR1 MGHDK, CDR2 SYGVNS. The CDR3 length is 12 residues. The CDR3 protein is CATQDGPNERFF. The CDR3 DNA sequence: TGTGCCACCCAAGACGGCCCCAATGAGCGGTTCTTC.

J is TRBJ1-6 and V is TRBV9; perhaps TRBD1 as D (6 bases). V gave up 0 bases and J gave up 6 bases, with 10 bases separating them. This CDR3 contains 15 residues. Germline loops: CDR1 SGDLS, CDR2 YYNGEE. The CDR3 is CASSVGRGGNSPLHF. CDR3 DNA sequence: TGTGCCAGCAGCGTAGGCAGGGGTGGTAATTCACCCCTCCACTTT.

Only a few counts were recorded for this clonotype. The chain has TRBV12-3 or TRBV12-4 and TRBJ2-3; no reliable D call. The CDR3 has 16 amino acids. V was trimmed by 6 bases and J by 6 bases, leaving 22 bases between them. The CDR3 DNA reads TGTGCCAGCAGCCCTTTGGGTTTGTCGCGCGTGGATACGCAGTATTTT. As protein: CASSPLGLSRVDTQYF.